This T cell receptor (beta chain) was captured by sequencing in a study of blood T cells in healthy people across ages. Germline V gene data show CDR1 as SQVTM and CDR2 as ANQGSEA. This CDR3 is built from 14 residues. The junction had 3 bases not matched to a gene; V was cut back by 4 bases and J by 2 bases. Then a second PCR, running roughly 6 to 12 cycles, was carried out with a sample-barcoded 5' primer and a J-beta primer mix. Each cDNA molecule received a tag from a template-switch adaptor that had 12 random nucleotides. TCRdb re-analysed the 5' RACE reads in MiXCR, keeping a single row per CDR3 protein. This sample has 600,000 or so distinct CDR3 sequences, with roughly 21% found just once. This clonotype was seen a handful of times. Roughly 10 milliliters of peripheral blood were drawn from each donor into EDTA-treated tubes.

The sequenced material came from blood. The receptor was isolated from a man in his 70s in good health. The V call is TRBV29-1, the J call TRBJ2-3, with 10 positions matching TRBD2. CDR3 nucleotides: TGCAGCGTTGCCGGACTAGCGGCCACAGATACGCAGTATTTT. Translation: CSVAGLAATDTQYF.